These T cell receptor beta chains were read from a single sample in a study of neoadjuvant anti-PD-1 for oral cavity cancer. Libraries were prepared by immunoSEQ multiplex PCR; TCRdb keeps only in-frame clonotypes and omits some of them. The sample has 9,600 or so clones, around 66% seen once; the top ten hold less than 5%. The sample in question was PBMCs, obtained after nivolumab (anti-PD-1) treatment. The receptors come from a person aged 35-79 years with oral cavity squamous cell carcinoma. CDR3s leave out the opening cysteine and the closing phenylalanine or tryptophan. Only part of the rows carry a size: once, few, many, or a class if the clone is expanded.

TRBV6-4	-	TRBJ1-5	ASSVHSNQPQH
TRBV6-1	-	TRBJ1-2	ASSQRGDSFYGYT
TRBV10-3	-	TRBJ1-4	AISDPGQGGSNEKLF
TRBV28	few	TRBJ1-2	ASSLGQINYGYT
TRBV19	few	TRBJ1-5	ASSTSTGSNQPQH
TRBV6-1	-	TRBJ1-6	ASSEARGSYNSPLH
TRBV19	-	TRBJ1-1	ASSNKGGVEAF
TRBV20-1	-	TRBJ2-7	SASPGPEQY
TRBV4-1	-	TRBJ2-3	ASSQTFSTDTQY
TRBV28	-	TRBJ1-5	ASSPGQIFSPDQPQH
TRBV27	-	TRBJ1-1	ASSSAGLNTEAF
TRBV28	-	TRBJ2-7	ASIVSGGGAYEQY
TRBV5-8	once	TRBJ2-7	ASSLLGYYEQY
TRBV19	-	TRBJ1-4	ASSLPRGRFNEKLF
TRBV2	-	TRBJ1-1	ASSGSMNTEAF
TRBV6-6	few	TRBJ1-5	ASSRQGGNQPQH
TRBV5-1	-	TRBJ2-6	ASSLRDRGPGANVLT
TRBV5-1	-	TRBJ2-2	ASSLPGPSGTGELF
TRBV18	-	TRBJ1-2	ASSPDRGRFGYT
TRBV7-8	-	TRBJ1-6	ASSLGGTGFGSPLH
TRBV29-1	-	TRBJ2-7	SVSPRDSYEQY